This is a list of T cell receptor beta chains from one sample in a study of CD8 T cells in ankylosing spondylitis. TCRdb itself ran the 5' RACE reads through MiXCR, one entry per CDR3 protein. This sample carries 300,000 to 400,000 distinct CDR3 sequences, under 14% of them seen once, and the ten largest clones take about a tenth. Sequenced: blood, either unsorted or a sorted T cell fraction (not recorded which). These receptors all stem from a female donor with ankylosing spondylitis or in good health (not recorded which). The CDR3 runs from the conserved cysteine through the conserved F or W. Fields, in order: CDR3 length, V gene, clone size, J gene, D gene, CDR3 protein, CDR3 DNA. The D gene is left open where the match is weak. The listing skips clone size in some rows; elsewhere it reads once, few, many or a size class.

>15|TRBV5-4|many|TRBJ1-6|TRBD1
CASSWGQGTTSPLHF
TGTGCCAGCAGCTGGGGACAGGGGACGACTTCACCCCTCCACTTT
>16|TRBV14|.|TRBJ1-2|TRBD1
CASSQYRTGAGYGYTF
TGTGCCAGCAGCCAGTACCGGACAGGGGCCGGGTATGGCTACACCTTC
>14|TRBV29-1|many|TRBJ2-2|TRBD2
CSVGSGGGSGELFF
TGCAGCGTTGGGAGCGGGGGAGGATCCGGGGAGCTGTTTTTT
>17|TRBV7-9|many|TRBJ2-7|TRBD1
CASSLGEETGGNHEQYF
TGTGCCAGCAGCTTAGGAGAAGAGACAGGGGGGAATCACGAGCAGTACTTC
>12|TRBV5-1|many|TRBJ2-5|.
CASSTVSETQYF
TGCGCCAGCAGCACCGTTTCAGAGACCCAGTACTTC
>14|TRBV20-1|.|TRBJ2-5|.
CSARVATGQETQYF
TGCAGTGCTAGAGTGGCAACAGGACAAGAGACCCAGTACTTC
>17|TRBV28|many|TRBJ1-1|TRBD1
CASSLLVAGTAVSEAFF
TGTGCCAGCAGTTTATTGGTGGCGGGGACAGCGGTGAGTGAAGCTTTCTTT
>16|TRBV15|many|TRBJ1-3|.
CATSRATQPSGNTIYF
TGTGCCACCAGCAGAGCTACCCAACCCTCTGGAAACACCATATATTTT
>14|TRBV5-1|few|TRBJ1-1|.
CASRPREGNTEAFF
TGCGCCAGCAGGCCACGGGAGGGAAACACTGAAGCTTTCTTT
>15|TRBV5-5|few|TRBJ1-6|.
CASSLGVVSNSPLHF
TGTGCCAGCAGCTTGGGGGTCGTCTCTAATTCACCCCTCCACTTT
>15|TRBV5-1|many|TRBJ2-2|.
CASSARTANTGELFF
TGCGCCAGCAGCGCAAGGACAGCGAACACCGGGGAGCTGTTTTTT
>18|TRBV14|many|TRBJ2-6|TRBD1
CASSLGQATIAGANVLTF
TGTGCCAGCAGCCTCGGACAGGCCACTATAGCTGGGGCCAACGTCCTGACTTTC
>15|TRBV20-1|many|TRBJ2-2|.
CSAREESQYTGELFF
TGCAGTGCTAGAGAAGAAAGTCAGTACACCGGGGAGCTGTTTTTT
>15|TRBV6-1|few|TRBJ1-2|.
CASSESWQSGYGYTF
TGTGCCAGCAGTGAAAGTTGGCAGTCTGGCTATGGCTACACCTTC
>13|TRBV6-2/TRBV6-3|.|TRBJ2-7|.
CASSFRGIYEQYF
TGTGCCAGCAGTTTTAGGGGGATCTACGAGCAGTACTTC
>11|TRBV29-1|.|TRBJ1-1|.
CSGHRNTEAFF
TGCAGCGGACACAGAAACACTGAAGCTTTCTTT
>10|TRBV20-1|.|TRBJ2-7|.
CSALTGEQYF
TGCAGTGCTTTAACCGGGGAGCAGTACTTC
>17|TRBV6-4|many|TRBJ2-2|TRBD2
CASSRSSGGMNTGELFF
TGTGCCAGCAGTCGTTCTAGCGGGGGAATGAACACCGGGGAGCTGTTTTTT
>16|TRBV28|many|TRBJ2-6|.
CASLGGKVSGANVLTF
TGTGCCAGCCTAGGTGGGAAGGTCTCTGGGGCCAACGTCCTGACTTTC
>15|TRBV12-3/TRBV12-4|many|TRBJ1-1|.
CASSLVIGQLTEAFF
TGTGCCAGCAGTTTAGTTATAGGACAGCTCACTGAAGCTTTCTTT
>16|TRBV9|.|TRBJ2-3|TRBD2
CASSVDASGGTDTQYF
TGTGCCAGCAGCGTAGATGCTAGCGGGGGCACAGATACGCAGTATTTT
>15|TRBV5-1|few|TRBJ2-1|.
CASSKGTGWDNEQFF
TGCGCCAGCAGCAAGGGCACAGGGTGGGACAATGAGCAGTTCTTC
>15|TRBV10-3|many|TRBJ1-6|TRBD1
CAISEGQGYNSPLHF
TGTGCCATCAGTGAGGGACAGGGCTATAATTCACCCCTCCACTTT
>17|TRBV7-2|many|TRBJ2-3|.
CASSLRGPGSLSDTQYF
TGTGCCAGCAGCTTAAGGGGGCCCGGGAGTCTCTCAGATACGCAGTATTTT
>15|TRBV20-1|many|TRBJ1-2|.
CSARGNLLRDYGYTF
TGCAGTGCTAGAGGCAACCTCCTACGTGACTATGGCTACACCTTC